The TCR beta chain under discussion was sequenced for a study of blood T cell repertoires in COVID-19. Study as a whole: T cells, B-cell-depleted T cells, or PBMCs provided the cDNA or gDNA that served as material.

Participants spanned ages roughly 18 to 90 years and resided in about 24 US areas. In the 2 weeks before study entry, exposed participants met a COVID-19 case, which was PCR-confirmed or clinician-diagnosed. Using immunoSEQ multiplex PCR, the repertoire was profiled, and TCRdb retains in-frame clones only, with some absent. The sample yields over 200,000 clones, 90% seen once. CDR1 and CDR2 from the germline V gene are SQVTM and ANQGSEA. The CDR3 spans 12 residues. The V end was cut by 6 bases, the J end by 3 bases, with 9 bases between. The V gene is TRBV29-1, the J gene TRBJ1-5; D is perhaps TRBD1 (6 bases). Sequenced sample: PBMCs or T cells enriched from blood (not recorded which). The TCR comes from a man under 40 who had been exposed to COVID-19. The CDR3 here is CSVAGANQPQHF. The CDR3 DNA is TGCAGCGTGGCAGGGGCCAATCAGCCCCAGCATTTT.